Listed here are 15 T cell receptor beta chains from one sample, sequenced in a study of blood T cell dynamics during melanoma immunotherapy. Overall study findings and caveats: Cell-free DNA CDR3 sequences most resembled the immune-effector CD8+ subset, which was also most clonal.

The table came from immunoSEQ multiplex PCR; TCRdb's copy has only in-frame clones and leaves some out. Of about 1,600 clones listed, approximately 76% are singletons. These receptors have no identified antigens. The time point was: pre-treatment baseline. Immune-effector memory T cells were defined as CD3+ CD4- CD8+ CD45RA- CD45RO-high CD27- CCR7-. The starting material was CD8+ T cells from blood, obtained from a patient treated with checkpoint blockade. The receptors stem from a human donor with melanoma.

This clone was observed once. This chain links TRBV11-2 with TRBJ2-1, with D possibly being TRBD1 (5 bases). Trimming stripped 4 bases from V and 7 bases from J, with 14 bases between. Germline lookup yields CDR1 SGHAT and CDR2 FQNNGV. The CDR3 runs to 14 residues. In nucleotides, the CDR3 is TGTGCCAGCAGCTCCATTCAGGGTCGGAATGAGCAGTTCTTC. This encodes CASSSIQGRNEQFF.

There are a few counts of this clone. V usage is TRBV6-1 and J usage is TRBJ2-1, with 10 bases that match TRBD2. The length of the CDR3 is 15 residues. Germline V gene sequence: CDR1 MNHNS, CDR2 SASEGT. V was pared by 6 bases and J by 3 bases, with 5 bases of the junction left unmatched. The CDR3 protein is CASSELAGDYNEQFF. Written as DNA, the CDR3 is TGTGCCAGCAGCGAGCTAGCGGGAGACTACAATGAGCAGTTCTTC.

In this sample, this clone turned up once. This chain uses TRBV9 with TRBJ1-1; possible D gene TRBD1, 6 bases. The germline CDR1 and CDR2 sequences are SGDLS and YYNGEE. V was cut by 0 bases and J by 8 bases, with 11 bases left in between. The length of the CDR3 is 13 residues. This CDR3 reads CASSVAPGDEAFF. The DNA for the CDR3 is TGTGCCAGCAGCGTAGCTCCAGGGGACGAAGCTTTCTTT.

The J gene is TRBJ2-1, the V gene TRBV10-3; the D gene is possibly TRBD2 (7 bases). The germline V gene has CDR1 ENHRY and CDR2 SYGVKD. CDR3 length: 15 residues. V lost 3 bases and J lost 6, with 15 bases in between. CDR3 sequence (DNA): TGTGCCATCAGTGATCAGGAGGGAGGGGGCAATGAGCAGTTCTTC. It encodes CAISDQEGGGNEQFF.

The gene calls are TRBV27 and TRBJ1-1; the D gene is possibly TRBD1 (6 bases). Germline assignment: CDR1 MNHEY and CDR2 SMNVEV (reference sequence). This CDR3 is built from 15 residues. V lost 4 bases and J 0 bases, leaving 12 bases between the germline ends. The CDR3 protein is CASSSTGGMNTEAFF. The CDR3, as DNA: TGTGCCAGCAGTTCGACAGGAGGTATGAACACTGAAGCTTTCTTT.

The gene calls are TRBV27 and TRBJ1-2, with 10 bases matching TRBD1. CDR1 is MNHEY and CDR2 is SMNVEV in the germline V gene (reference sequence). V gave up 0 bases and J gave up 4 bases; unmatched junction bases: 2. The CDR3 length is 15 residues. CDR3 nucleotide sequence: TGTGCCAGCAGTTTATCGACAGGGGGCATCTATGGCTACACCTTC. It specifies CASSLSTGGIYGYTF.

V and J are TRBV6-1 and TRBJ2-1, with 7 bases that match TRBD1. The length of the CDR3 is 13 residues. The junction had 8 bases not matched to a gene; V was cut back by 7 bases and J by 8 bases. Germline loops: CDR1 MNHNS, CDR2 SASEGT. The CDR3 sequence is CASTRTGVDEQFF. CDR3 bases: TGTGCCAGCACCCGAACAGGGGTCGATGAGCAGTTCTTC.

V is TRBV2 and J is TRBJ1-1; 9 bases are a match to TRBD1. This CDR3 comprises 13 residues. The J segment lost 4 bases and the V segment lost 9 bases, leaving 6 bases of the junction unmatched. Germline V gene data show CDR1 as SNHLY and CDR2 as FYNNEI. CDR3 coding DNA: TGTGCCAGAACAGGGGGCGAGGGCACTGAAGCTTTCTTT. It is translated as CARTGGEGTEAFF.

This chain uses TRBV4-3 with TRBJ1-4, with 7 bases lining up with TRBD1. Germline values: CDR1 LGHNA, CDR2 YSLEER. The CDR3 consists of 15 residues. The J segment lost 4 bases and the V segment lost 1 base, leaving 3 bases of the junction unmatched. As DNA, the CDR3 is TGCGCCAGCAGCCAAGCAGGGGGGCTTAATGAAAAACTGTTTTTT. Translated, it gives CASSQAGGLNEKLFF.

The chain couples TRBV28 to TRBJ1-1; a possible D gene is TRBD1 (6 bases). CDR3 length: 14 amino acids. V was trimmed by 2 bases and J by 0 bases, leaving 7 bases between them. The germline CDR1 and CDR2 sequences are MDHEN and SYDVKM. The CDR3 reads CASSLAGVNTEAFF. Here the CDR3 DNA reads TGTGCCAGCAGTTTAGCAGGGGTGAACACTGAAGCTTTCTTT.

This clone occurred a few times. The rearrangement uses TRBV11-2 and TRBJ2-7, with TRBD1 identical over 7 bases. The CDR3 spans 17 residues. J was trimmed by 0 bases and V by 1 base; bases with no gene match: 9. CDR1 is SGHAT, CDR2 FQNNGV, per germline. The CDR3, as DNA: TGTGCCAGCAGCTTAGGTTCCGACAGGGATAACTCCTACGAGCAGTACTTC. The encoded protein is CASSLGSDRDNSYEQYF.

The genes are TRBV5-6 and TRBJ2-2; D is tentatively TRBD1 or TRBD2 (5 bases each). V lost 2 bases and J lost 5, with 13 bases in between. Germline-derived CDR1 and CDR2 are SGHDT and YYEEEE. This CDR3 region has 15 residues. In nucleotides, the CDR3 is TGTGCCAGCAGCTTCCGCCGGGACCGAACCGGGGAGCTGTTTTTT. As protein: CASSFRRDRTGELFF.

The chain uses TRBV19 and TRBJ1-3; the D gene is possibly TRBD1 (5 bases). This CDR3 contains 17 residues. Trimming shortened V by 5 bases and J by 0 bases, and 17 bases separated the two germline ends. Germline V gene sequence: CDR1 LNHDA, CDR2 SQIVND (reference sequence). DNA for the CDR3: TGTGCCAGTAGTCCGAGCGGGGCTATATTCTCTGGAAACACCATATATTTT. Translating it yields CASSPSGAIFSGNTIYF.

The chain couples TRBV5-6 to TRBJ1-5; D unresolved. Trimming left V 4 bases short and J 2 bases short, with 10 bases between. This CDR3 comprises 14 residues. Germline CDR1 reads SGHDT; CDR2 reads YYEEEE. The CDR3 reads CASSQGIGNQPQHF. As DNA, the CDR3 is TGTGCCAGCAGCCAAGGGATTGGCAATCAGCCCCAGCATTTT.

The chain joins TRBV9 to TRBJ2-3; either TRBD1 or TRBD2 may supply D (5 bases each). The CDR3 is 13 residues long. Germline V gene data show CDR1 as SGDLS and CDR2 as YYNGEE. V shed 3 bases and J shed 3 bases, with 8 bases lying between them. The CDR3 nucleotides are TGTGCCAGCAGCGGGGACGGTACAGATACGCAGTATTTT. Its protein is CASSGDGTDTQYF.